This T cell receptor beta chain comes out of a study of control samples from healthy donors and cancer patients. Libraries were prepared by immunoSEQ multiplex PCR; TCRdb keeps only in-frame clonotypes and omits some of them. The sample holds some 120,000 clones, 80% to 90% seen once. The CDR3 consists of 14 residues. The genes are TRBV21-1 and TRBJ2-7; the table's D call, TRBD1, has no DNA check behind it. TRBV21-1 constitutes a pseudogene. The origin of this receptor is a woman aged 50 to 60 with colorectal cancer. Sequencing used PBMCs. CDR3 DNA sequence: TGTGCCAGCAGGAGCCCGGGACAGTCCTACGAGCAGTACTTC. Amino acid sequence: CASRSPGQSYEQYF.